Sequencing of this TCR beta chain was carried out in a study of human CD4 T cells and Enterobacteriaceae (dated by TCRdb to about 2020). Summary of the overall study and its limitations: Compared with specific clonotypes, broadly cross-reactive clonotypes seemed more expanded ex vivo, with about 55% of the 19 and about 60% of the 34 falling in the top 5%. The reactivity of ex vivo clonotypes was inferred solely by matching the nucleotide sequences of those clonotypes to CFSE-low cultures from the same donors.

Cut back by 1 base and 5 bases, the V and J ends lie 7 bases apart. The CDR3 spans 13 residues, from the cysteine through the phenylalanine. Solely the CDR3 DNA is kept, with 39 bases framed from the first base. The germline V gene provides CDR1 SGHTA and CDR2 FQGTGA. Memory CD4+ T cells, defined as all CD4+ cells except CD45RA+CCR7+CD95- naive cells, were FACS-sorted on a FACSAria III to over 98% purity. Blood from healthy donors was obtained from blood donation centers in Switzerland. Total CD4+ T cells and monocytes were enriched by positive selection with CD4 and CD14 magnetic microbeads. Before sorting, CD8+, CD14+, CD16+, CD56+, CD19+ and CD25-bright cells were excluded. To assess in vivo expansion of bacteria-reactive clonotypes, total memory CD4+ T cells from a couple of blood donors were sequenced directly ex vivo. Ficoll-Paque Plus was used to isolate peripheral blood mononuclear cells from donor blood.

A note on this clone: The clone's antigen remains unknown. The sample holds no much larger clone one base away, and base qualities are not on file.

The ex vivo total memory CD4+ samples were sequenced at deep level, which gave a detection sensitivity of one cell in 200,000. The QIAamp DNA Micro Kit was used to extract genomic DNA from cell pellets, and spectrophotometry was used to check the DNA quantity and purity. The immunoSEQ multiplex PCR assay was used to amplify the TCR Vbeta CDR3 regions. The Illumina HiSeq platform was used to sequence the amplicons. Retrieved sequences were 87 nucleotides long and contained the CDR3 region. The authors' pipeline ran thus. Each unique productive TCR Vbeta nucleotide sequence counted as a clonotype and was quantified by productive template frequency from ImmunoSEQ Analyzer V3.0. Expanded clonotypes were defined by a threshold at the top 5th percentile of each frequency-ranked repertoire. The R package fossil was used to compute repertoire overlap as Chao-Jaccard, and the R package MASS was used to visualize the overlap by nonmetric multidimensional scaling. The immuneACCESS repertoire file appears here via TCRdb, limited to in-frame rearrangements. These files lack a portion of the clones; in checked studies, under half of the deficit traces to unresolved V genes, and the cause of the others is not known. V and J calls and clone size are as listed in that table; D and trimming were resolved from the DNA. Across this sample there are 27,000 or so clones, with roughly 79% seen only once. In total, the top ten clones hold around 1.5% of the sample.

The chain is made from TRBV7-3 and TRBJ2-3; the D gene is unclear. The sequence derives from a human donor in good health. Material for sequencing was memory CD4+ T cells from blood. This sample's cell subset or site label indicates: total memory CD4 T cells sorted directly ex vivo, unstimulated. In nucleotide form, the sequence is TGTGCCAGCAGCTTAATGTGGGGAGATACGCAGTATTTT. Its translation reads: CASSLMWGDTQYF.